The text below deals with one T cell receptor (beta chain). The antigen remains unidentified. In TCRdb, the 5' RACE reads were re-called with MiXCR into one record per CDR3 protein. The profile shows 150,000 to 200,000 distinct CDR3 sequences, about 20% of them singletons. These data originate in a study of CD8 T cells in ankylosing spondylitis. Study-wide results and limits: Earlier literature documents some of the motif variants in reactive arthritis synovial fluid and blood.

Germline V CDR1 and CDR2: MNHNS, SASEGT. Trimming stripped 6 bases from V and 0 bases from J, with 13 bases between. The CDR3 extends over 15 amino acids. This sequence originates from a male donor between 5 and 29 years old with ankylosing spondylitis or in good health (not recorded which). The chain recombines TRBV6-1 with TRBJ2-3; D is unresolved. What was sequenced was blood, either unsorted or a sorted T cell fraction (not recorded which). CDR3 sequence (DNA): TGTGCCAGCAGGGCCCTGGGTTTTAGCACAGATACGCAGTATTTT. Its translation is CASRALGFSTDTQYF.